These 10 T cell receptor beta chains share one sample of origin, sequenced in a study of shared clonotypes between healthy human individuals. The repertoire was sequenced with immunoSEQ multiplex PCR; TCRdb's copy has only in-frame clones and lacks some. The table records some 120,000 clones, 68% of them present only once. The material sequenced was memory CD8+ T cells sorted from blood. Specified subset: CD45RO+ cells pooled with CCR7-negative TemRA cells. The receptor source for this set is a woman aged 30 to 39 in good health.

This clone has only a few counts. The chain recombines TRBV19 with TRBJ2-7; perhaps TRBD2 as D (6 bases). Trimming took 4 bases from V and 9 from J, leaving 19 bases between them. This CDR3 has 14 residues. Germline V gene data show CDR1 as LNHDA and CDR2 as SQIVND (reference sequence). The CDR3 is CASSKGPRRVGQYF. CDR3 DNA sequence: TGTGCCAGTAGTAAGGGACCGCGGAGGGTCGGGCAGTACTTC.

This rearrangement joins TRBV5-4 to TRBJ1-2, with 8 positions matching TRBD1. CDR3 size: 16 residues. The germline CDR1 and CDR2 sequences are SGHNT and YYREEE (reference sequence). V lost 0 bases to trimming and J lost 5 bases; unmatched junction nucleotides: 9. The CDR3, as DNA: TGTGCCAGCAGCTTGGCAGGGGGCGTAAGGGGTTATGGCTACACCTTC. It specifies CASSLAGGVRGYGYTF.

CDR3 DNA: TGTGCCAGCAGCCCCAAACGGCGGTTGGACACTGAAGCTTTCTTT. Amino acids: CASSPKRRLDTEAFF. The chain is built from TRBV7-9 and TRBJ1-1; D unresolved. The germline V gene encodes CDR1 SEHNR and CDR2 FQNEAQ (reference sequence). The germline V and J ends were trimmed by 5 bases and 3 bases, with 16 bases remaining between them. The length of the CDR3 is 15 residues.

The sample holds a few counts of this clone. This chain joins TRBV9 and TRBJ2-1; 8 nucleotides match TRBD2. V shed 3 bases and J 9 bases; nucleotides not matched to a gene: 11. This CDR3 has 15 residues. Germline lookup yields CDR1 SGDLS and CDR2 YYNGEE. The CDR3 bases are TGTGCCAGCAGCGAAATGGGACTAGTAGGCGGTGAGCAGTTCTTC. It specifies CASSEMGLVGGEQFF.

The chain recombines TRBV18 with TRBJ2-5, with D possibly TRBD2 on 6 matching bases. The germline V gene encodes CDR1 KGHSH and CDR2 LQKENI. V was shortened by 4 bases and J by 4 bases, with 10 bases between the two germline ends. The length of the CDR3 is 13 residues. In nucleotides, the CDR3 is TGTGCCAGCTCACTGCGGAGGGGAGAGACCCAGTACTTC. Its protein product is CASSLRRGETQYF.

J is TRBJ2-7 and V is TRBV6-6, with D possibly TRBD2 on 5 matching bases. V was trimmed by 6 bases and J by 0 bases, leaving 15 bases between them. Looked up from germline, CDR1 is MNHNY and CDR2 is SVGAGI (reference sequence). CDR3 length: 15 amino acids. The CDR3 coding sequence is TGTGCCAGCAGCCAAGAGGGCGCTAGCTCCTACGAGCAGTACTTC. Its protein is CASSQEGASSYEQYF.

This clone was seen many times. The chain is built from TRBV29-1 and TRBJ1-5, with D possibly matching TRBD1 (5 bases). Trimming removed 0 bases at V and 2 bases at J, with 14 bases between. This CDR3 region has 16 residues. Looked up from germline, CDR1 is SQVTM and CDR2 is ANQGSEA. CDR3 in DNA: TGCAGCGTTGAAGAAGGGGCCGGGACGGGCAATCAGCCCCAGCATTTT. It is translated as CSVEEGAGTGNQPQHF.

The chain is built from TRBV16 and TRBJ1-1; D not resolved. Trimming left V 0 bases short and J 11 bases short, with 19 bases between. CDR1 KGHSY and CDR2 FQNENV come from the germline V gene. This CDR3 has 15 amino acids. The CDR3 coding sequence is TGTGCCAGCAGCCAATCATCACATCCGGCCATTTCGGCTTTCTTT. This translates into CASSQSSHPAISAFF.

The rearrangement uses TRBV16 and TRBJ1-6; D is unresolved. The CDR3 contains 13 residues. Looked up from germline, CDR1 is KGHSY and CDR2 is FQNENV. V lost 5 bases and J 8 bases, leaving 10 bases between the germline ends. The CDR3 nucleotides read TGTGCCAGCAGCTCTACGGCCTATTCACCCCTCCACTTT. This sequence encodes CASSSTAYSPLHF.

The chain couples TRBV27 to TRBJ1-6, with 10 positions matching TRBD1. Germline V gene sequence: CDR1 MNHEY, CDR2 SMNVEV (reference sequence). The length of the CDR3 is 16 residues. Trimming took 4 bases from V and 9 from J; bases not matched to a gene: 9. In nucleotides, the CDR3 is TGTGCCAGCAGTTCCACTCCGGACAGGGGGGGTTCACCCCTCCACTTT. It encodes CASSSTPDRGGSPLHF.